This TCR beta chain originates from a study of a mutant IDH1 vaccine in newly diagnosed glioma. The time point here: week 5, during vaccination. Topical imiquimod accompanied each vaccine dose, which consisted of 300 ug of mutant IDH1 20-mer peptide. A word on this clone: The antigen remains unidentified.

The method was immunoSEQ multiplex PCR; TCRdb's version includes in-frame clones alone and lacks a portion of them. The repertoire holds tens of thousands of clones, with more than 60% as singletons. The sequence came from a man aged 35 to 55 with glioma. Some clones in this sample may be carry-over from other donors' samples. Specimen: PBMCs, collected from a glioma patient whose treatment included an IDH1 peptide vaccine.

The CDR3 is CATPGDRFNEKLFF. The DNA for the CDR3 is TGTGCCACCCCGGGAGACAGGTTTAATGAAAAACTGTTTTTT. This chain uses TRBV14 with TRBJ1-4; TRBD1 is a possible D gene (6 bases). This CDR3 is built from 14 residues. V lost 10 bases and J 4 bases, leaving 16 bases between the germline ends. Germline V CDR1 and CDR2: SGHDN, FVKESK.